This TCR beta chain was observed in a study of CD8 T cells in ankylosing spondylitis. TCRdb recomputed calls from the 5' RACE reads with MiXCR, one row per CDR3 protein. The sample carries about 150,000 distinct CDR3 sequences, under 45% recorded once. J gave up 7 bases and V 4 bases, and 16 bases lay outside the gene matches. This CDR3 comprises 17 residues. CDR1 and CDR2 from the germline V gene are PRHDT and FYEKMQ (reference sequence). The sample holds many counts of this clonotype. Sequenced sample: synovial fluid, either unsorted or a sorted T cell fraction (not recorded which). This rearrangement joins TRBV13 to TRBJ1-1; 9 nucleotides match TRBD1. The source is a male donor with ankylosing spondylitis. CDR3: CASSSPRTGDDWVEAFF. The CDR3 region has the DNA TGTGCCAGCAGCTCACCACGGACAGGGGACGACTGGGTTGAAGCTTTCTTT.